The 25 T cell receptor beta chains given below trace back to one sample, sequenced in a study of blood T cell repertoires in COVID-19. Assay used: immunoSEQ multiplex PCR; TCRdb lists only in-frame clones, some missing. This sample has under 300,000 clones, with about 90% found just once. Sequencing was done on a sample of PBMCs or T cells enriched from blood (not recorded which). These receptors were taken from a human donor in a cohort exposed to, infected with or recovered from COVID-19 (not recorded which). The donor label of this sample is uncertain.

The J gene is TRBJ1-5, the V gene TRBV6-2 or TRBV6-3; 7 positions match TRBD1. The CDR3 totals 15 residues. The germline V gene has CDR1 MNHEY and CDR2 SVGEGT. J gave up 3 bases and V 4 bases, and 6 bases lay outside the gene matches. The chain's CDR3 is CASSSTTGYNQPQHF. The DNA of the CDR3 is TGTGCCAGCAGTTCCACGACAGGGTACAATCAGCCCCAGCATTTT.

This chain joins TRBV4-1 and TRBJ1-4; D ambiguous. This CDR3 contains 18 residues. The V gene's germline CDR1 is MGHRA and CDR2 YSYEKL. The V and J ends lost 0 bases and 5 bases respectively, with 19 bases between them. CDR3 bases: TGCGCCAGCAGCCAAGAGGTCATATACACCTTCCCGAATGAAAAACTGTTTTTT. Its protein is CASSQEVIYTFPNEKLFF.

The chain uses TRBV10-2 and TRBJ2-7; D call uncertain. V was trimmed by 6 bases and J by 3 bases, leaving 12 bases between them. Germline V gene sequence: CDR1 WSHSY, CDR2 SAAADI. The CDR3 loop spans 13 amino acids. As DNA, the CDR3 is TGCGCCAGCAGCGCAGGATCTCTCTACGAGCAGTACTTC. Its translation: CASSAGSLYEQYF.

The rearrangement joins TRBV18 to TRBJ2-1; D is perhaps TRBD2 (6 bases). The CDR3 covers 11 residues. V lost 3 bases and J 9 bases, leaving 6 bases between the germline ends. Germline CDR1 KGHSH, CDR2 LQKENI. The CDR3 nucleotides read TGTGCCAGCTCACCGGGAGGTGAGCAGTTCTTC. Translation gives CASSPGGEQFF.

The gene calls are TRBV28 and TRBJ1-3; 7 nucleotides agree with TRBD1. The V segment lost 4 bases and the J segment 4 bases; nucleotides outside the gene matches: 7. The germline V gene encodes CDR1 MDHEN and CDR2 SYDVKM. CDR3 length: 15 amino acids. The CDR3 DNA sequence: TGTGCCAGCAGTTCCCCTCCGACAGGGGGAAACACCATATATTTT. As protein: CASSSPPTGGNTIYF.

This clone was counted a single time. The chain recombines TRBV19 with TRBJ2-6; TRBD1 aligns across 7 bases. From germline, CDR1 is LNHDA and CDR2 SQIVND (reference sequence). The CDR3 covers 16 residues. Trimming took 8 bases from V and 0 from J; bases not matched to a gene: 7. CDR3 DNA: TGTGCCAGTGGGCCCGGGACAGCCTCTGGGGCCAACGTCCTGACTTTC. This codes for CASGPGTASGANVLTF.

The chain carries TRBV19 and TRBJ2-2, with TRBD1 matching over 8 bases. The V gene end was trimmed by 3 bases and the J gene end by 1 base; junction bases not matched to a gene: 7. The CDR3 is 17 residues long. Germline V gene lookup returns CDR1 LNHDA and CDR2 SQIVND (reference sequence). The CDR3 DNA follows: TGTGCCAGTAGTATCGACTCAGGGGGCCTGAACACCGGGGAGCTGTTTTTT. Its translation: CASSIDSGGLNTGELFF. Variable domain in full (rest from reference TRBV19 and TRBJ2-2): DGGITQSPKYLFRKEGQNVTLSCEQNLNHDAMYWYRQDPGQGLRLIYYSQIVNDFQKGDIAEGYSVSREKKESFPLTVTSAQKNPTAFYLCASSIDSGGLNTGELFFGEGSRLTVL.

J is TRBJ2-2 and V is TRBV7-2, with D perhaps TRBD2 (6 bases). Trimming took 0 bases from V and 0 from J, leaving 11 bases between them. The CDR3 is 17 amino acids. CDR1 is SGHTA, CDR2 FQGNSA, per germline. The CDR3 nucleotides are TGTGCCAGCAGCTTAGCGCCCGGCGGGACGAACACCGGGGAGCTGTTTTTT. Its protein product is CASSLAPGGTNTGELFF.

This clone was seen once. The V and J genes are TRBV24-1 and TRBJ1-2; maybe TRBD1 (6 bases). Trimming removed 12 bases from V and 4 bases from J, with 14 bases in between. There are 12 residues in the CDR3. Germline CDR1 is KGHDR and CDR2 is SFDVKD. The CDR3 DNA reads TGTGCCTCTGAACAGGGTCTCTATGGCTACACCTTC. Its translation is CASEQGLYGYTF.

The genes are TRBV2 and TRBJ1-2, with no clear D. CDR3 length: 15 amino acids. V dropped 4 bases and J dropped 6 bases, with 18 bases sitting between them. The germline V gene has CDR1 SNHLY and CDR2 FYNNEI. The CDR3 protein is CASSALRTGGDGYTF. For the CDR3, the DNA is TGTGCCAGCAGTGCCCTTAGGACCGGCGGGGATGGCTACACCTTC.

This sequence joins TRBV30 and TRBJ1-1; D unclear. This CDR3 region has 16 residues. Trimming took off 5 bases at V and 0 bases at J, with 19 bases between the two ends. CDR1 is GTSNPN and CDR2 is SVGIG in the germline V gene (reference sequence). The CDR3 loop is CAWDPGRVGMNTEAFF. The CDR3 DNA follows: TGTGCCTGGGATCCGGGGAGGGTAGGGATGAACACTGAAGCTTTCTTT.

The genes are TRBV6-5 and TRBJ1-1; a possible D gene is TRBD1 (5 bases). The CDR3 spans 14 residues. Germline CDR1 is MNHEY and CDR2 is SVGAGI. V lost 2 bases and J 5 bases, leaving 12 bases between the germline ends. In DNA form, the CDR3 reads TGTGCCAGCAGTTACACGACGGGGGAGACTGAAGCTTTCTTT. This encodes CASSYTTGETEAFF.

This chain uses TRBV7-9 with TRBJ1-2; the D is unclear. Germline V gene data show CDR1 as SEHNR and CDR2 as FQNEAQ (reference sequence). CDR3 size: 15 residues. Trimming shortened V by 4 bases and J by 7 bases, and 19 bases separated the two germline ends. As DNA, the CDR3 is TGTGCCAGCAGCTCGGAGGTCCAGCCTGGAGTTGGCTACACCTTC. It translates to CASSSEVQPGVGYTF.

V usage is TRBV30 and J usage is TRBJ1-1; D gene ambiguous. The CDR3 is 12 residues long. CDR1 is GTSNPN and CDR2 is SVGIG in the germline V gene (reference sequence). The ends were cut back, 5 bases at V and 1 base at J, with 8 bases in the middle. The CDR3 DNA sequence: TGTGCCTGGGGACGGAGGAACACTGAAGCTTTCTTT. This gives the protein CAWGRRNTEAFF. The variable domain in full, with the rest retrieved from reference TRBV30 and TRBJ1-1, is SQTIHQWPATLVQPVGSPLSLECTVEGTSNPNLYWYRQAAGRGLQLLFYSVGIGQISSEVPQNLSASRPQDRQFILSSKKLLLSDSGFYLCAWGRRNTEAFFGQGTRLTVV.

The chain links TRBV3-1 (or the pseudogene TRBV3-2) to TRBJ2-5; D remains unclear. Germline V gene sequence: CDR1 LGHDT, CDR2 YNNKEL (reference sequence). V lost 0 bases and J 5 bases, leaving 4 bases between the germline ends. CDR3 length: 12 residues. Here the CDR3 DNA reads TGTGCCAGCAGCCAAGATAGCGAGACCCAGTACTTC. Its translation: CASSQDSETQYF.

Here the CDR3 reads CASSLGGTRDSPLHF. The CDR3, as DNA: TGTGCCAGCAGCTTAGGCGGGACGCGGGATTCACCCCTCCACTTT. This chain connects TRBV7-9 to TRBJ1-6; weak D call: TRBD1 (5 bases). V was shortened by 1 base and J by 8 bases, with 12 bases between the two germline ends. Germline assignment: CDR1 SEHNR and CDR2 FQNEAQ (reference sequence). The CDR3 is 15 residues long. Filled out from reference TRBV7-9 and TRBJ1-6, the complete variable domain reads DTGVSQNPRHKITKRGQNVTFRCDPISEHNRLYWYRQTLGQGPEFLTYFQNEAQLEKSRLLSDRFSAERPKGSFSTLEIQRTEQGDSAMYLCASSLGGTRDSPLHFGNGTRLTVT.

V gene TRBV6-1 combines with J gene TRBJ1-4; no definite D call. Trimming removed 3 bases at V and 7 bases at J, with 9 bases between. Looked up from germline, CDR1 is MNHNS and CDR2 is SASEGT. This CDR3 contains 13 residues. Here the CDR3 DNA reads TGTGCCAGCAGTGAGAGGCGAAGTGAAAAACTGTTTTTT. It is translated as CASSERRSEKLFF.

The V call is TRBV6-5, the J call TRBJ1-1; D perhaps matches TRBD1 (5 bases). Germline V CDR1 and CDR2: MNHEY, SVGAGI. CDR3 length equals 13 residues. Trimming took 6 bases from V and 1 from J, leaving 9 bases between them. The CDR3 loop reads CASSAQENTEAFF. The CDR3 nucleotides read TGTGCCAGCAGCGCACAGGAGAACACTGAAGCTTTCTTT.

The rearrangement joins TRBV2 to TRBJ2-7; D unclear. V was cut by 6 bases and J by 2 bases, with 8 bases left in between. The CDR3 loop spans 12 amino acids. Germline V gene sequence: CDR1 SNHLY, CDR2 FYNNEI. CDR3 nucleotides: TGTGCCAGCAGCGTCACAGCCTACGAGCAGTACTTC. This gives the protein CASSVTAYEQYF.

This chain connects TRBV2 to TRBJ1-1, with 9 nucleotides matching TRBD1. The CDR3 extends over 14 amino acids. From germline, CDR1 is SNHLY and CDR2 FYNNEI. V dropped 4 bases and J dropped 7; count of bases not matched to a gene: 7. The CDR3 DNA follows: TGTGCCAGCAGTGGGGACAGGGCCCTAAATGAAGCTTTCTTT. This translates into CASSGDRALNEAFF.

The chain joins TRBV7-2 to TRBJ1-2; TRBD1 might be the D (6 bases). Germline values: CDR1 SGHTA, CDR2 FQGNSA. V lost 9 bases to trimming and J lost 0 bases, with 14 bases between them. The CDR3 contains 14 residues. CDR3 region: CARTQQGTNYGYTF. The DNA for the CDR3 is TGTGCCAGGACCCAACAGGGTACTAACTATGGCTACACCTTC.

This chain joins TRBV6-5 and TRBJ1-5; D not resolved. CDR3 size: 13 residues. Trimming pared 11 bases from V and 6 bases from J, leaving 17 bases between. The germline CDR1 and CDR2 sequences are MNHEY and SVGAGI. The CDR3 here is CASGGRVGQPQHF. The DNA of the CDR3 is TGTGCCTCGGGAGGGCGGGTTGGTCAGCCCCAGCATTTT.

The sample holds one count of this clone. The V gene is TRBV24-1, the J gene TRBJ2-3; D unclear. CDR1 and CDR2 (germline): KGHDR, SFDVKD. CDR3 length equals 16 residues. The V end lost 5 bases, the J end lost 6 bases, and 20 bases lay between the germline ends. The CDR3 spells CATSAVDIAGTDTQYF. CDR3 DNA: TGTGCCACCAGTGCCGTCGACATTGCCGGTACGGATACGCAGTATTTT.

This clone was recorded only once. The chain carries TRBV24-1 and TRBJ2-3; tentatively, D is TRBD2 (6 bases). Trimming pared 2 bases from V and 5 bases from J, leaving 13 bases between. The CDR3 is 15 residues long. Looked up from germline, CDR1 is KGHDR and CDR2 is SFDVKD. The CDR3 is CATSDWRGGRDTQYF. The CDR3 DNA reads TGTGCCACCAGTGATTGGAGGGGTGGGAGAGATACGCAGTATTTT.

This chain links TRBV5-1 with TRBJ2-1, with 9 bases identical to TRBD2. This CDR3 is 16 amino acids long. Germline V gene sequence: CDR1 SGHRS, CDR2 YFSETQ. The V and J ends lost 0 bases and 6 bases, in that order; junction bases with no gene match: 7. The CDR3 region is CASSLEASGIRNEQFF. For the CDR3, the DNA is TGCGCCAGCAGCTTGGAGGCTAGCGGGATCCGCAATGAGCAGTTCTTC.